This T cell receptor beta chain was captured by sequencing in a study of cytomegalovirus exposure and HLA in healthy donors. CDR1 and CDR2 from the germline V gene are SGHRS and YFSETQ. This CDR3 has 17 residues. Unmatched junction bases numbered 2, after V lost 0 bases and J lost 4 bases. A remark on this clone: Antigen: not known.

PCR employed 60 Vbeta and 13 Jbeta primers. Produced via immunoSEQ multiplex PCR; TCRdb's table is partial and in-frame only. The table includes about 170,000 clones, around 68% detected once. Overall study findings and caveats: Later findings reportedly placed an Asian-associated ancestry cluster below the approximately 620-donor mean for N-insertions.

The chain is built from TRBV5-1 and TRBJ2-1; 15 bases map to TRBD2. The sequenced sample consisted of PBMCs. This TCR came from a man aged 40-55 years in good health and CMV-seronegative. In DNA, the CDR3 is TGCGCCAGCAGCTTGGCGGGACTAGCGGGAGGTTACAATGAGCAGTTCTTC. It encodes CASSLAGLAGGYNEQFF.